This T cell receptor beta chain was profiled in a study of T-cell reconstitution after alpha-beta-depleted transplantation in children. Study-level findings and limits: From newly produced T cells came most of the T-cell counts and diversity one year after transplant. Approximately two months post-transplant, alpha-beta T cells reportedly originated from several hundred expanded graft clones.

During its preparation, the TCRbeta library received unique molecular identifiers. TCRdb reprocessed the PCR reads via MiXCR and lists one record per CDR3 protein. The sample carries 80,000 to 100,000 distinct CDR3 sequences, around 22% recorded once. This CDR3 has 15 amino acids. Germline loops: CDR1 SGHKS, CDR2 YYEKEE (reference sequence). V dropped 4 bases and J dropped 2 bases, with 13 bases sitting between them. This clonotype was seen only a few times. Its antigen is unknown. The sequences come from PBMCs, collected before TCRalphabeta/CD19-depleted stem cell transplant. The V and J genes are TRBV5-5 and TRBJ2-1, with D unclear. The receptor was derived from a boy aged 2 to 10 with acute lymphoblastic leukemia, due to receive a stem cell transplant. The CDR3 spells CASSLVGVAYNEQFF. Written as DNA, the CDR3 is TGTGCCAGCAGCCTGGTCGGAGTGGCCTACAATGAGCAGTTCTTC. Together with reference TRBV5-5 and TRBJ2-1, the CDR3 gives the full variable domain: DAGVTQSPTHLIKTRGQQVTLRCSPISGHKSVSWYQQVLGQGPQFIFQYYEKEERGRGNFPDRFSARQFPNYSSELNVNALLLGDSALYLCASSLVGVAYNEQFFGPGTRLTVL.